The rows below give T cell receptor beta chains drawn from one sample of a study of CD8+ T cells in alopecia areata. Repertoires were generated with immunoSEQ multiplex PCR, while TCRdb's copy carries only in-frame clones and drops some. This sample carries hundreds of thousands of clones, approximately 61% of them seen once, and the ten largest clones take 1% to 1.5%. This specimen consisted of CD4+ T cells sorted from blood, obtained at week 0. The receptor set was obtained from a human donor with alopecia areata. CDR3s include the opening cysteine and the closing phenylalanine or tryptophan. A D gene is named only where the DNA matches it firmly. Only part of the rows carry a size: once, few, many, or a class if the clone is expanded.

V: TRBV30
size: once
D: .
J: TRBJ1-1
DNA: TGTGCCTGGAGTAGAACTGAAGCTTTCTTT
CDR3: CAWSRTEAFF

V: TRBV9
size: .
D: .
J: TRBJ2-7
DNA: TGTGCCAGCAGCGGGGGACACCCCTCCTACGAGCAGTACTTC
CDR3: CASSGGHPSYEQYF

V: TRBV29-1
size: few
D: .
J: TRBJ2-1
DNA: TGCAGCGGGCGTACGGATGAGCAGTTCTTC
CDR3: CSGRTDEQFF

V: TRBV18
size: few
D: TRBD1
J: TRBJ2-5
DNA: TGTGCCAGCTCATCTGGACAGGGAGAGACCCAGTACTTC
CDR3: CASSSGQGETQYF

V: TRBV4-2
size: .
D: .
J: TRBJ2-4
DNA: TGTGCCAGCAGCCAAGTAAGGGGCTTAAGGAACATTCAGTACTTC
CDR3: CASSQVRGLRNIQYF

V: TRBV5-1
size: .
D: TRBD1
J: TRBJ1-4
DNA: TGCGCCAGCAGCTTGGAACCAGGGGGCATTGAAAAACTGTTTTTT
CDR3: CASSLEPGGIEKLFF

V: TRBV5-6
size: once
D: .
J: TRBJ2-6
DNA: TGTGCCAGCACCCCTCGACCCTCTGGGGCCAACGTCCTGACTTTC
CDR3: CASTPRPSGANVLTF

V: TRBV5-1
size: .
D: TRBD1
J: TRBJ1-4
DNA: TGCGCCAGCAGCCCGGACAGGGTCGAAGAAAAACTGTTTTTT
CDR3: CASSPDRVEEKLFF

V: TRBV30
size: few
D: TRBD1
J: TRBJ1-2
DNA: TGTGCCGGGGGACAGGGGCAGGATGGCTACACCTTC
CDR3: CAGGQGQDGYTF

V: TRBV25-1
size: .
D: TRBD2
J: TRBJ2-2
DNA: TGTGCCAGCAGTGAATATGGGGGGGCCGGGGAGCTGTTTTTT
CDR3: CASSEYGGAGELFF

V: TRBV7-2
size: .
D: .
J: TRBJ2-7
DNA: TGTGCCAGCAGCGAAACGGGAGTGTACGAGCAGTACTTC
CDR3: CASSETGVYEQYF

V: TRBV5-1
size: .
D: TRBD1
J: TRBJ2-7
DNA: TGCGCCAGCAGCTCGGGACAGTTATACGAGCAGTACTTC
CDR3: CASSSGQLYEQYF

V: TRBV29-1
size: .
D: .
J: TRBJ2-7
DNA: TGCAGCGTTCAAAGGGGTTTTTCCTACGAGCAGTACTTC
CDR3: CSVQRGFSYEQYF

V: TRBV7-3
size: few
D: .
J: TRBJ2-2
DNA: TGTGCCAGCAGCTTAAAGGGGGCCGGGGAGCTGTTTTTT
CDR3: CASSLKGAGELFF

V: TRBV15
size: .
D: .
J: TRBJ1-2
DNA: TGTGCCACCAGCACAGGGTTCGTCGGTGGCTACACCTTC
CDR3: CATSTGFVGGYTF

V: TRBV7-7
size: .
D: .
J: TRBJ1-1
DNA: TGTGCTAGCAGTTCACAGGAGAACACTGAAGCTTTCTTT
CDR3: CASSSQENTEAFF

V: TRBV7-9
size: .
D: .
J: TRBJ2-4
DNA: TGTGCCAGCAGCCCACGACTTAGGGGTTCTACAGGAAACATTCAGTACTTC
CDR3: CASSPRLRGSTGNIQYF

V: TRBV15
size: .
D: TRBD1
J: TRBJ2-7
DNA: TGTGCCACCAGCAGAGGACAGGGGGCATCCTACGAGCAGTACTTC
CDR3: CATSRGQGASYEQYF

V: TRBV7-2
size: .
D: .
J: TRBJ2-7
DNA: TGTGCCAGCAGCTTAGTACTCCAGGCTCCTCGGGAGCAGTACTTC
CDR3: CASSLVLQAPREQYF

V: TRBV29-1
size: .
D: .
J: TRBJ1-1
DNA: TGCAGCGTACTAACCTCGAAAGCTTTCTTT
CDR3: CSVLTSKAFF

V: TRBV5-6
size: once
D: .
J: TRBJ1-2
DNA: TGTGCCAGCAGCCAAGGGGGAAATATGAACTATGGCTACACCTTC
CDR3: CASSQGGNMNYGYTF

V: TRBV9
size: .
D: .
J: TRBJ2-3
DNA: TGTGCCAGCAGCGCGGGCCTTCCAGATACGCAGTATTTT
CDR3: CASSAGLPDTQYF

V: TRBV7-8
size: few
D: .
J: TRBJ2-5
DNA: TGTGCCAGCAGCCCCTCGGGGATTCGAGAGACCCAGTACTTC
CDR3: CASSPSGIRETQYF

V: TRBV7-9
size: .
D: .
J: TRBJ2-5
DNA: TGTGCCAGCAGCTTACTACGGGGCGAAGAGACCCAGTACTTC
CDR3: CASSLLRGEETQYF

V: TRBV29-1
size: .
D: TRBD1
J: TRBJ2-1
DNA: TGCAGCGTTGTTCGGGACAGGGGATACAATGAGCAGTTCTTC
CDR3: CSVVRDRGYNEQFF

V: TRBV25-1
size: .
D: TRBD2
J: TRBJ2-5
DNA: TGTGCCTCAAGAACTAGCGGGGAGCAAGAGACCCAGTACTTC
CDR3: CASRTSGEQETQYF

V: TRBV11-2
size: .
D: .
J: TRBJ1-6
DNA: TGTGCCAGCAGCCCAGATCAGGGCCGAATTGATTCACCCCTCCACTTT
CDR3: CASSPDQGRIDSPLHF

V: TRBV30
size: .
D: TRBD1
J: TRBJ1-2
DNA: TGTGCCTGGAGTGGGGACAGGGATTCGGGTGGCTACACCTTC
CDR3: CAWSGDRDSGGYTF

V: TRBV29-1
size: .
D: .
J: TRBJ2-4
DNA: TGCAGCGTTGCAGGGGCTGCCAAAAACATTCAGTACTTC
CDR3: CSVAGAAKNIQYF

V: TRBV5-4
size: .
D: .
J: TRBJ2-7
DNA: TGTGCCAGCAGCTTCGCGACCTACTCCGAGCAGTACTTC
CDR3: CASSFATYSEQYF

V: TRBV29-1
size: .
D: TRBD1
J: TRBJ1-1
DNA: TGCAGCGTTGAAGGACCGGGACAGGGGTCCGGGAGGAACACTGAAGCTTTCTTT
CDR3: CSVEGPGQGSGRNTEAFF

V: TRBV25-1
size: few
D: TRBD1
J: TRBJ2-5
DNA: TGTGCCAGCAGTGAGCCTACAGGGGGGGAGACCCAGTACTTC
CDR3: CASSEPTGGETQYF

V: TRBV30
size: .
D: .
J: TRBJ2-3
DNA: TGTGCCTGGAGTCCTGTGGACATGTTCACAGATACGCAGTATTTT
CDR3: CAWSPVDMFTDTQYF

V: TRBV9
size: .
D: .
J: TRBJ1-6
DNA: TGTGCCAGCAGCGTAGAGGGGGTTACCTCACCCCTCCACTTT
CDR3: CASSVEGVTSPLHF

V: TRBV5-1
size: .
D: .
J: TRBJ2-1
DNA: TGCGCCAGCAGCGGAGGGCCCGAGGGCAATGAGCAGTTCTTC
CDR3: CASSGGPEGNEQFF

V: TRBV7-9
size: few
D: .
J: TRBJ2-7
DNA: TGTGCCAGCAGCCCCCTCTACGAGCAGTACTTC
CDR3: CASSPLYEQYF

V: TRBV5-4
size: .
D: .
J: TRBJ2-6
DNA: TGTGCCAGCAGCTTGGACAGCTCTGTCTCTGGGGCCAACGTCCTGACTTTC
CDR3: CASSLDSSVSGANVLTF

V: TRBV6-5
size: once
D: TRBD1
J: TRBJ2-7
DNA: TGTGCCAGCACCGTCGGACAGGGGAAGTACGAGCAGTACTTC
CDR3: CASTVGQGKYEQYF

V: TRBV7-2
size: many
D: TRBD1
J: TRBJ2-7
DNA: TGTGCCAGCAGCTTAAGGGGGACAGGCCCCTCCGAGCAGTACTTC
CDR3: CASSLRGTGPSEQYF

V: TRBV7-9
size: .
D: .
J: TRBJ2-2
DNA: TGTGCCAGCAGCTCGTCCAGGGAGCTGTTTTTT
CDR3: CASSSSRELFF

V: TRBV30
size: .
D: .
J: TRBJ1-2
DNA: TGTGCCTGGAATTCGGCGCGAAATGGCTACACCTTC
CDR3: CAWNSARNGYTF

V: TRBV29-1
size: .
D: .
J: TRBJ2-2
DNA: TGCAGCGTTGGGGAAGCGTTCACCGGGGAGCTGTTTTTT
CDR3: CSVGEAFTGELFF

V: TRBV30
size: .
D: .
J: TRBJ2-5
DNA: TGTGCCTGGACGGCGACCCAAGAGACCCAGTACTTC
CDR3: CAWTATQETQYF

V: TRBV4-3
size: .
D: .
J: TRBJ2-6
DNA: TGCGCCAGCAGCTATTATGCCACCTCCTCTGGGGCCAACGTCCTGACTTTC
CDR3: CASSYYATSSGANVLTF

V: TRBV29-1
size: .
D: .
J: TRBJ1-4
DNA: TGCAGCGTTGTGGGGGTTGAGGAAAAACTGTTTTTT
CDR3: CSVVGVEEKLFF

V: TRBV29-1
size: few
D: .
J: TRBJ2-1
DNA: TGCAGCGTTGTCGGCCTTAATGAGCAGTTCTTC
CDR3: CSVVGLNEQFF

V: TRBV6-4
size: .
D: TRBD2
J: TRBJ2-3
DNA: TGTGCCAGCAGTGACTCGACTAGCGGGGACCTGCATTTT
CDR3: CASSDSTSGDLHF

V: TRBV5-1
size: .
D: TRBD1
J: TRBJ2-7
DNA: TGCGCCAGCAGCGGGGACAGGTACTCCTACGAGCAGTACTTC
CDR3: CASSGDRYSYEQYF

V: TRBV25-1
size: .
D: .
J: TRBJ1-6
DNA: TGTGCCAGCAGTGACGGAACCTATAATTCACCCCTCCACTTT
CDR3: CASSDGTYNSPLHF

V: TRBV4-1
size: .
D: .
J: TRBJ1-2
DNA: TGCGCCAGCAGCCAAGCGTATAGAGCCAGTGGCTACACCTTC
CDR3: CASSQAYRASGYTF

V: TRBV29-1
size: .
D: TRBD2
J: TRBJ2-4
DNA: TGCAGCACCTCTAGCGGGGAAAACATTCAGTACTTC
CDR3: CSTSSGENIQYF

V: TRBV29-1
size: few
D: .
J: TRBJ1-3
DNA: TGCAGCGTTGAGGCCAACTCTGGAAACACCATATATTTT
CDR3: CSVEANSGNTIYF

V: TRBV5-6
size: .
D: .
J: TRBJ2-7
DNA: TGTGCCAGCAGGGGTTCGGGTCCCTCGTACGAGCAGTACTTC
CDR3: CASRGSGPSYEQYF

V: TRBV7-2
size: .
D: .
J: TRBJ1-5
DNA: TGTGCCAGCAGCTTAGATTGGAGGCGTCAGCCCCAGCATTTT
CDR3: CASSLDWRRQPQHF

V: TRBV14
size: few
D: .
J: TRBJ2-7
DNA: TGTGCCAGCAGCCAAGATCTGAGCGGTGTCTACGAGCAGTACTTC
CDR3: CASSQDLSGVYEQYF

V: TRBV14
size: .
D: TRBD1
J: TRBJ1-5
DNA: TGTGCCAGCAGCTTCGGACAGGGCAATCAGCCCCAGCATTTT
CDR3: CASSFGQGNQPQHF

V: TRBV11-1
size: .
D: .
J: TRBJ2-7
DNA: TGTGCCAGCAGCCTCGGGACACAGTACGAGCAGTACTTC
CDR3: CASSLGTQYEQYF

V: TRBV4-3
size: .
D: .
J: TRBJ1-1
DNA: TGCGCCAGCAGCCAAGCGCACGTATGGGTCACTGAAGCTTTCTTT
CDR3: CASSQAHVWVTEAFF

V: TRBV5-4
size: .
D: TRBD1
J: TRBJ2-7
DNA: TGTGCCAGCAGCTTCGGGACAGGGGTGATCGAGCAGTACTTC
CDR3: CASSFGTGVIEQYF